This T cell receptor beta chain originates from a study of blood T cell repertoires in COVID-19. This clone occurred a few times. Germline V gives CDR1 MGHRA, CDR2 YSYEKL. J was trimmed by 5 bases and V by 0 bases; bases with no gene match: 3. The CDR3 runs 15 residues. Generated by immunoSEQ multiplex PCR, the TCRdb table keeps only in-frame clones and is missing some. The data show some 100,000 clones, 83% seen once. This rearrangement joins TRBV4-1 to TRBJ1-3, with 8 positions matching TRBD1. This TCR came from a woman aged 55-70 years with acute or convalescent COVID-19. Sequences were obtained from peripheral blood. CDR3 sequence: CASSQEGTGRNTIYF. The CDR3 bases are TGCGCCAGCAGCCAAGAAGGGACAGGAAGAAACACCATATATTTT.